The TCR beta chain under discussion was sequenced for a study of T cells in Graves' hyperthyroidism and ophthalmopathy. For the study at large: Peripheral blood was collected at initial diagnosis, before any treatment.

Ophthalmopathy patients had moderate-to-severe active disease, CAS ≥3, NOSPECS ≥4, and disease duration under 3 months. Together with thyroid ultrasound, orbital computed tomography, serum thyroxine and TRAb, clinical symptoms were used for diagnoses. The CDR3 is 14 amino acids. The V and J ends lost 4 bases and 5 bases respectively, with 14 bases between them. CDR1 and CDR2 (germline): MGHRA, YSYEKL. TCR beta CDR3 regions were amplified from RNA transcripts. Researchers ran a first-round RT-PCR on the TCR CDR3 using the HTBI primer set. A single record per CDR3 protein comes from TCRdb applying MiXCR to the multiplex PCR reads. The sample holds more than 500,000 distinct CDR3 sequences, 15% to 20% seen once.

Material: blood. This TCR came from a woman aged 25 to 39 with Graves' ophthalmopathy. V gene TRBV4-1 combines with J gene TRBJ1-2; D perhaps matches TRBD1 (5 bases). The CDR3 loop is CASSPGTVKYGYTF. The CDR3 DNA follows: TGCGCCAGCAGCCCCGGGACGGTGAAGTATGGCTACACCTTC.